The 2 T cell receptor beta chains below come from one sample, sequenced in a study of CXCR3-negative and CXCR3-positive naive CD8 T cells. TRB cDNA was prepared as libraries by UMI-labeled 5' RACE. TCRdb reprocessed the 5' RACE reads and reports one entry per CDR3 protein, with no DNA. The table for this sample gives 5,000 to 6,500 distinct CDR3 sequences. Sequenced material: naive CXCR3- CD8+ T cells from blood. Indicated subset: CD45RO-CCR7+CD27+CD95- naive CD8+ T cells lacking CXCR3 (TNR3-). Receptors originate from a human donor in good health. Some clones in this sample may be carry-over from other donors' samples.

This clonotype ranks as medium-sized in terms of frequency. The V gene is TRBV20-1, the J gene TRBJ1-3. Germline V CDR1 and CDR2: DFQATT, SNEGSKA (reference sequence). The CDR3 is 12 residues long. The CDR3 protein is CSAWVPGNTIYF.

This clonotype counts as medium-sized by frequency. V gene TRBV5-1 combines with J gene TRBJ1-4; TCRdb's D gene call, TRBD1, goes unchecked for lack of DNA. Looked up from germline, CDR1 is SGHRS and CDR2 is YFSETQ. The CDR3 consists of 13 residues. This CDR3 is CASSLGTGEKLFF.